These T cell receptor beta chains were read from a single sample in a study of shared clonotypes between healthy human individuals. The data were produced by immunoSEQ multiplex PCR, yet TCRdb's version contains in-frame clones alone and is incomplete. The sample comprises hundreds of thousands of clones, approximately 73% of which are singletons, and 1.5% to 2% rests with the top ten. Sequencing was performed on memory CD4+ T cells sorted from blood. Receptors were obtained from a woman aged 25 to 39 in good health. Both conserved end residues are part of each CDR3. The D gene is left open where the match is weak. Expanded clones are given a class, and other clones once, few, many or no size at all.

V gene	D gene	clone size	J gene	CDR3 DNA	CDR3 protein
TRBV28	NA	NA	TRBJ2-7	TGTGCCAGCAGCCCCATGTCGAACTACGAGCAGTACTTC	CASSPMSNYEQYF
TRBV30	TRBD2	NA	TRBJ2-5	TGTGCCTGGAGTGTATCTAGCGGGAGAAAGACCCAGTACTTC	CAWSVSSGRKTQYF
TRBV10-1	TRBD2	NA	TRBJ2-2	TGCGCCAGCAGTGAGTCGACCCCCTTTAGCGGGCTGAGAGGCACCGGGGAGCTGTTTTTT	CASSESTPFSGLRGTGELFF
TRBV7-2	NA	NA	TRBJ2-7	TGTGCCAGCAGCTTCCCTTACTACGAGCAGTACTTC	CASSFPYYEQYF
TRBV11-2	NA	NA	TRBJ2-3	TGTGCCAGCAGCTCGAGGGCCAAGGGAACGGTGGATACGCAGTATTTT	CASSSRAKGTVDTQYF
TRBV29-1	NA	NA	TRBJ1-2	TGCAGCGTTGAAGATGACAGGCTTGGCTACACCTTC	CSVEDDRLGYTF
TRBV28	NA	NA	TRBJ1-2	TGTGCCAGCAGCGGGGTTGATCCCCCTAACTATGGCTACACCTTC	CASSGVDPPNYGYTF
TRBV28	NA	NA	TRBJ1-4	TGTGCCAGCAGTTTAGCTTTAACGGTCGGGTCGCGGGGGCGAGTAGAAAAACTGTTTTTT	CASSLALTVGSRGRVEKLFF
TRBV18	NA	NA	TRBJ2-2	TGTGCCAGCTCACCGCAGGGGCGCACCGGGGAGCTGTTTTTT	CASSPQGRTGELFF
TRBV5-6	NA	few	TRBJ2-2	TGTGCCAGCACGACGGGGGCGAACACCGGGGAGCTGTTTTTT	CASTTGANTGELFF
TRBV15	NA	NA	TRBJ2-6	TGTGCCACCAGCAGAGGACAGACTGGGGCCAACGTCCTGACTTTC	CATSRGQTGANVLTF
TRBV11-2	TRBD2	NA	TRBJ2-7	TGTGCCAGCAGCCCCCAGCGGGACGTCGAGCAGTACTTC	CASSPQRDVEQYF
TRBV7-2	TRBD1	NA	TRBJ2-2	TGTGCCAGCAGCCCCCGACAGGGGGACACCGGGGAGCTGTTTTTT	CASSPRQGDTGELFF
TRBV25-1	NA	NA	TRBJ2-7	TGTGCCAGCAGTGAACGGGAGTACGAGCAGTACTTC	CASSEREYEQYF
TRBV29-1	TRBD1	NA	TRBJ2-7	TGCAGCATCTGGAGACGGGGGACAGGGTCTGCCGAGCAGTACTTC	CSIWRRGTGSAEQYF
TRBV28	NA	once	TRBJ1-5	TGTGCCAGCAGTGAACCCCCCGAGGAGCTCCAGCATTTT	CASSEPPEELQHF
TRBV11-2	NA	few	TRBJ2-7	TGTGCCAGCAGCCCCAGAGGTTCTAGCTCGCAGTACTTC	CASSPRGSSSQYF
TRBV19	TRBD1	few	TRBJ2-7	TGTGCCAGTAGTACCTGGGACAGGGTAACGCAGTACTTC	CASSTWDRVTQYF